The TCR beta chain described here comes from a study of cytomegalovirus exposure and HLA in healthy donors. V was pared by 5 bases and J by 3 bases, with 11 bases between. Germline V gene data show CDR1 as SGHNT and CDR2 as YYREEE (reference sequence). The CDR3 runs to 14 residues. The donors were part of the validation cohort, which consisted of roughly 120 subjects and was separate from the first cohort of 666 subjects. Assay: immunoSEQ multiplex PCR; the TCRdb copy retains only in-frame clones and omits some. The sample lists over 150,000 clones, around 90% seen once, with roughly 3% in the top ten.

Input material: PBMCs. The chain has TRBV5-4 and TRBJ2-2; D is undetermined. The source of this sequence is a young woman in good health and CMV-seropositive. The CDR3 here is CASRADEDTGELFF. CDR3 DNA: TGTGCCAGCAGGGCCGACGAGGACACCGGGGAGCTGTTTTTT.